Listed below are T cell receptor beta chains from one sample, sequenced in a study of a mutant IDH1 vaccine in newly diagnosed glioma. No antigen has been identified for these receptors. Libraries were prepared by immunoSEQ multiplex PCR; TCRdb keeps only in-frame clonotypes and omits some of them. The repertoire holds tens of thousands of clones, roughly 83% seen once, with about 12% in the top ten. This material consisted of PBMCs, taken from a glioma patient whose treatment included an IDH1 peptide vaccine. These receptors all stem from a man in his late teens or twenties with glioma. The CDR3 runs from the conserved cysteine through the conserved F or W. D genes are given only for firm matches. Some rows have no size entry. The others give once, few or many, or a class for an expanded clone.

j_gene	abundance	v_gene	d_gene	CDR3nt	CDR3aa
TRBJ1-6	.	TRBV7-3	TRBD1	TGTGCCAGCAGCTACGGGACAGTTAATTCACCCCTCCACTTT	CASSYGTVNSPLHF
TRBJ1-5	.	TRBV7-6	.	TGTGCCAGCAGCCCCACTTGGGGCAGAAATCAGCCCCAGCATTTT	CASSPTWGRNQPQHF
TRBJ2-2	.	TRBV7-9	.	TGTGCCAGCAGTCAAAGGCCCATAGCGAACACCGGGGAGCTGTTTTTT	CASSQRPIANTGELFF
TRBJ1-1	.	TRBV6-5	.	TGTGCCAGCAGTTACGGACAGAACACTGAAGCTTTCTTT	CASSYGQNTEAFF
TRBJ2-1	once	TRBV14	.	TGTGCCAGCAGCCAATCCTCAGGGTTACAGTCCTACAATGAGCAGTTCTTC	CASSQSSGLQSYNEQFF
TRBJ1-4	.	TRBV7-8	.	TGTGCCAGCAGCTCCCGGGACACGCCAACTAATGAAAAACTGTTTTTT	CASSSRDTPTNEKLFF
TRBJ1-2	.	TRBV18	TRBD1	TGTGCCAGCTCACCTCGGACAGGGGCGGAGTTGGCGTTTAACTATGGCTACACCTTC	CASSPRTGAELAFNYGYTF
TRBJ1-5	.	TRBV4-2	TRBD1	TGTGCCAGCAGCCAAGAGGGTCTGACAGGGGAGCCCCAGCATTTT	CASSQEGLTGEPQHF
TRBJ1-1	.	TRBV6-5	.	TGTGCCAGCACCCGGAACACTGAAGCTTTCTTT	CASTRNTEAFF
TRBJ2-2	.	TRBV29-1	.	TGCAGCGCCAGGAGAAGTAACACCGGGGAGCTGTTTTTT	CSARRSNTGELFF
TRBJ2-1	.	TRBV7-6	TRBD2	TGTGCCAGCAGTGCCGGACTAGCGGGGAGTTACTCCTACAATGAGCAGTTCTTC	CASSAGLAGSYSYNEQFF
TRBJ1-6	.	TRBV19	TRBD1	TGTGCCAGTAGTTGGGGAGGGACAGTGAATTCACCCCTCCACTTT	CASSWGGTVNSPLHF
TRBJ1-1	.	TRBV7-2	.	TGTGCCAGCAGCTTAGGAGGCCACAGAGGGACTGAAGCTTTCTTT	CASSLGGHRGTEAFF
TRBJ2-2	.	TRBV11-3	.	.	CASSWGFGAGELFF
TRBJ1-5	.	TRBV9	TRBD1	TGTGCCAGCATCAGATTAGGCCCGCCCGCCAGGGGGGGGATTCGTTGGCTCTGCAATCAGCCCCAGCATTTT	CASIRLGPPARGGIRWLCNQPQHF
TRBJ1-6	.	TRBV6-5	TRBD1	TGTGCCAGCAGTTACGACAGGGCAAGAGGATCACCCCTCCACTTT	CASSYDRARGSPLHF
TRBJ2-2	.	TRBV19	TRBD1	TGTGCCAGTAGTACGACCGGGACAGGTAACACCGGGGAGCTGTTTTTT	CASSTTGTGNTGELFF
TRBJ1-5	.	TRBV18	.	TGTGCCAGCTCACCAGGCCAGGGGAGTCAGCCCCAGCATTTT	CASSPGQGSQPQHF
TRBJ1-1	.	TRBV19	.	TGTGCCAGTAATCCTAAACGGAACACTGAAGCTTTCTTT	CASNPKRNTEAFF
TRBJ1-2	few	TRBV19	.	TGTGCCAGTAGTAGCAGGGGAAGGAACTATGGCTACACCTTC	CASSSRGRNYGYTF
TRBJ1-2	.	TRBV6-5	.	TGTGCCAGCAGTTACTCACGGCTCCAATATGGCTACACCTTC	CASSYSRLQYGYTF
TRBJ2-5	.	TRBV5-5	.	TGTGCCAGCAGCTTACAAGAGACCCAGTACTTC	CASSLQETQYF
TRBJ1-6	.	TRBV4-1	.	TGCGCCAGCAGCCAAGATAGATGGTCACCCCTCCACTTT	CASSQDRWSPLHF
TRBJ2-2	.	TRBV6-5	.	TGTGCCAGCAGTACCGGGACGGTGAACACCGGGGAGCTGTTTTTT	CASSTGTVNTGELFF
TRBJ1-5	.	TRBV6-6	.	TGTGCCAGCAGAAGAACAGGAAATCAGCCCCAGCATTTT	CASRRTGNQPQHF